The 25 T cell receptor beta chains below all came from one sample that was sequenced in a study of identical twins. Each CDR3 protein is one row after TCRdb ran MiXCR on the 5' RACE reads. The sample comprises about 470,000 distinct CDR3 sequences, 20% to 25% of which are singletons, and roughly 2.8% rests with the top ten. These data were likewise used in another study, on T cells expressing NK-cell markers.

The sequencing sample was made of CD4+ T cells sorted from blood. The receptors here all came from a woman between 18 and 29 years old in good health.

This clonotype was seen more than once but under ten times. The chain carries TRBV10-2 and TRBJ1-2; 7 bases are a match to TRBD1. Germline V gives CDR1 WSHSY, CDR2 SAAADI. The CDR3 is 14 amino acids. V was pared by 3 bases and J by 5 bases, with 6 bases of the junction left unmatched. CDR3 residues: CASSEADRDYGYTF. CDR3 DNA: TGCGCCAGCAGTGAAGCCGACAGGGATTATGGCTACACCTTC.

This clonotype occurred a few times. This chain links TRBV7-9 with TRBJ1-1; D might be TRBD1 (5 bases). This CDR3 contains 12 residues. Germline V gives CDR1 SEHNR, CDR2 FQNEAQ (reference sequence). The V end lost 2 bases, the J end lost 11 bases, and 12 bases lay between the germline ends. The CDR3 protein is CASSLPGQRAFF. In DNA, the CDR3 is TGTGCCAGCAGCTTACCGGGGCAAAGGGCTTTCTTT.

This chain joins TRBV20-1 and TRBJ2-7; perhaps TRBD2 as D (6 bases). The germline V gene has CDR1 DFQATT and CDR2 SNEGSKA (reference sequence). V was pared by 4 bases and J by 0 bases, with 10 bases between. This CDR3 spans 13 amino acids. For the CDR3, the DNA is TGCAGTGCTATCGGGGGAAACTCCTACGAGCAGTACTTC. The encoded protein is CSAIGGNSYEQYF.

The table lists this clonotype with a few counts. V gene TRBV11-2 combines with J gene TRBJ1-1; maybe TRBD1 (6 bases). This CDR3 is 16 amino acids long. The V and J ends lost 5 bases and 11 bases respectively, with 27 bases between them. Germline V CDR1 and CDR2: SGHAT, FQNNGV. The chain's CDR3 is CASSPITYRVVSGAFF. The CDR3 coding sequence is TGTGCCAGCAGCCCAATCACCTACAGGGTAGTCAGCGGGGCTTTCTTT.

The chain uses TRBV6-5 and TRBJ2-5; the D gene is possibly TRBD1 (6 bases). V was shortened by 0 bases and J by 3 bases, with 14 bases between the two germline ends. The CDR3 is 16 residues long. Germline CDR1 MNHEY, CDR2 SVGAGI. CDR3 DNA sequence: TGTGCCAGCAGTTACTCTGGGGCAGGGGCGGAAGAGACCCAGTACTTC. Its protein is CASSYSGAGAEETQYF.

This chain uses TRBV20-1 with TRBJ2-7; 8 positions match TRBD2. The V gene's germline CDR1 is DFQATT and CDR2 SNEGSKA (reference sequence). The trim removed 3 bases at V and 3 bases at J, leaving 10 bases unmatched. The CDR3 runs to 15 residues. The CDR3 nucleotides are TGCAGTGCTAGCCCCCCGGGGGGGGGTCTCTACGAGCAGTACTTC. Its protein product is CSASPPGGGLYEQYF.

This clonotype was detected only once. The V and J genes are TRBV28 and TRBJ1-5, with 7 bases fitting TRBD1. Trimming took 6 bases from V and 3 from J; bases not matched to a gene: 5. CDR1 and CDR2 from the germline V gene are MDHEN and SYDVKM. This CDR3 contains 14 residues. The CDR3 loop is CASRIGTVNQPQHF. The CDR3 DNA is TGTGCCAGCAGAATAGGGACAGTCAATCAGCCCCAGCATTTT.

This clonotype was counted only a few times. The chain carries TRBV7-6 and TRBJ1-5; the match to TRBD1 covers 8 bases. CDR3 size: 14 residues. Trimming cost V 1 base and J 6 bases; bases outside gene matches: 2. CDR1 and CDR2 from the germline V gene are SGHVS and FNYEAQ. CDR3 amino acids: CASSLEQGVQPQHF. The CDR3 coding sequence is TGTGCCAGCAGCTTAGAACAGGGGGTTCAGCCCCAGCATTTT.

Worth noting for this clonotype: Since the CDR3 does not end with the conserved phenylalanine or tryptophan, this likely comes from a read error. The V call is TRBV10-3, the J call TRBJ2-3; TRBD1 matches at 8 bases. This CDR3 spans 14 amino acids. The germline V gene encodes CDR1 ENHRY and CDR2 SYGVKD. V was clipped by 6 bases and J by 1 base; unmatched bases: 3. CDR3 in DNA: TGTGCCATCAGCCAGGGACAGGGCACAGATACGCAGTATTCT. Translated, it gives CAISQGQGTDTQYS.

The CDR3 DNA sequence: TGCAGCGTCCCCGGGGTAGGAACAGATACGCAGTATTTT. Its protein is CSVPGVGTDTQYF. V is TRBV29-1 and J is TRBJ2-3; tentative D call: TRBD2 (5 bases). Germline values: CDR1 SQVTM, CDR2 ANQGSEA. V was shortened by 6 bases and J by 3 bases, with 13 bases between the two germline ends. The CDR3 length is 13 residues.

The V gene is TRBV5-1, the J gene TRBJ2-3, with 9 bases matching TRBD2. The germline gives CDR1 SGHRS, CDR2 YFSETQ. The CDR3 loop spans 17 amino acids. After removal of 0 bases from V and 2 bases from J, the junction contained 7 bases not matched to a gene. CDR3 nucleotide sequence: TGCGCCAGCAGCTTGGGACTAGCGGAACCGCTCACAGATACGCAGTATTTT. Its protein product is CASSLGLAEPLTDTQYF. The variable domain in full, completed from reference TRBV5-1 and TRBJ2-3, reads KAGVTQTPRYLIKTRGQQVTLSCSPISGHRSVSWYQQTPGQGLQFLFEYFSETQRNKGNFPGRFSGRQFSNSRSEMNVSTLELGDSALYLCASSLGLAEPLTDTQYFGPGTRLTVL.

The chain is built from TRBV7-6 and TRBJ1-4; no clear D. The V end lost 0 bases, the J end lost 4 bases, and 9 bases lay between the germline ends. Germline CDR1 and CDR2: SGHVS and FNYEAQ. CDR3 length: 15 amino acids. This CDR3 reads CASSLALGLNEKLFF. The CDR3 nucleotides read TGTGCCAGCAGCTTAGCGCTCGGACTTAATGAAAAACTGTTTTTT. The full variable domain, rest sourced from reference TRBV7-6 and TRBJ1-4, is GAGVSQSPRYKVTKRGQDVALRCDPISGHVSLYWYRQALGQGPEFLTYFNYEAQQDKSGLPNDRFSAERPEGSISTLTIQRTEQRDSAMYRCASSLALGLNEKLFFGSGTQLSVL.

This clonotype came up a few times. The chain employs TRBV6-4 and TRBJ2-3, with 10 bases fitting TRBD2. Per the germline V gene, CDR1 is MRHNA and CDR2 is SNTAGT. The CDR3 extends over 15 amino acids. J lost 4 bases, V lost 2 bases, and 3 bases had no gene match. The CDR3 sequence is CASSDRAGGPDTQYF. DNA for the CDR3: TGTGCCAGCAGTGACAGAGCGGGAGGGCCAGATACGCAGTATTTT.

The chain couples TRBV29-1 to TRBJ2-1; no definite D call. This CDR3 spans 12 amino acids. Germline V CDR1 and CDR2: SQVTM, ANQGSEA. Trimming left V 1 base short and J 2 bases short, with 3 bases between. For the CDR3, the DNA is TGCAGCGTTGAAGGTACCTACAATGAGCAGTTCTTC. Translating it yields CSVEGTYNEQFF.

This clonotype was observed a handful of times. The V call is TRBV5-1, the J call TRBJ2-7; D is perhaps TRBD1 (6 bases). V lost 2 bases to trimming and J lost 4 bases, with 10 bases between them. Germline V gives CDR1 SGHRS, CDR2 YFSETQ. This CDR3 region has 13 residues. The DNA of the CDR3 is TGCGCCAGCAGCTTAGGGACAACATACGAGCAGTACTTC. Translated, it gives CASSLGTTYEQYF.

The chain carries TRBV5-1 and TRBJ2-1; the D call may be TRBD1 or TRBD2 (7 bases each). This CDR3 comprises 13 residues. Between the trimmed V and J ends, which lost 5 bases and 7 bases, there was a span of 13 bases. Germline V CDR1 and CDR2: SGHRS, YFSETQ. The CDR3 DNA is TGCGCCAGCAGTCAGGGGGGGGTAAATGAGCAGTTCTTC. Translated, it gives CASSQGGVNEQFF.

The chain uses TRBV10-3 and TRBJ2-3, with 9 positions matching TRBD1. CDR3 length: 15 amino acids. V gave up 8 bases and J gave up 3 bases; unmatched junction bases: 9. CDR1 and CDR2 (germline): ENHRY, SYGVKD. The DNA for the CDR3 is TGTGCCATCCGGAAACAGGGGGCGAAGACAGATACGCAGTATTTT. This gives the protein CAIRKQGAKTDTQYF.

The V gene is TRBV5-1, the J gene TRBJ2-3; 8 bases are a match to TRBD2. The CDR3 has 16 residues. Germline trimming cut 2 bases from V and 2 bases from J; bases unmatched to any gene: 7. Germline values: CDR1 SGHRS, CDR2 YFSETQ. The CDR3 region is CASSFSQRGYTDTQYF. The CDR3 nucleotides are TGCGCCAGCAGCTTTAGCCAGCGGGGGTACACAGATACGCAGTATTTT. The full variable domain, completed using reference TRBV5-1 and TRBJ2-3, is KAGVTQTPRYLIKTRGQQVTLSCSPISGHRSVSWYQQTPGQGLQFLFEYFSETQRNKGNFPGRFSGRQFSNSRSEMNVSTLELGDSALYLCASSFSQRGYTDTQYFGPGTRLTVL.

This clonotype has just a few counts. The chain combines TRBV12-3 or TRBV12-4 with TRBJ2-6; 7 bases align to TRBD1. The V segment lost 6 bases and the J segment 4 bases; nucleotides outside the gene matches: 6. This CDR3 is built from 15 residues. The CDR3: CASSETGAGANVLTF. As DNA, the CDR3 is TGTGCCAGCAGCGAAACAGGGGCAGGGGCCAACGTCCTGACTTTC.

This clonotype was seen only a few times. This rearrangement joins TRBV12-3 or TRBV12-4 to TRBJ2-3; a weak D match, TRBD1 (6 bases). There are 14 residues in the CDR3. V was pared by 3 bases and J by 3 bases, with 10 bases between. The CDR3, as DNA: TGTGCCAGCAGTTTGTTACAGGGTACAGATACGCAGTATTTT. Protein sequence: CASSLLQGTDTQYF.

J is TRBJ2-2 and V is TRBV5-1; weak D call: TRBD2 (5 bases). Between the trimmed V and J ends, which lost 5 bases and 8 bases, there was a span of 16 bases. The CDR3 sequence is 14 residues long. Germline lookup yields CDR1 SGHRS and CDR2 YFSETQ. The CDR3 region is CASSSPGFSGELFF. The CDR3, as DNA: TGCGCCAGCAGTAGTCCGGGGTTCTCTGGGGAGCTGTTTTTT.

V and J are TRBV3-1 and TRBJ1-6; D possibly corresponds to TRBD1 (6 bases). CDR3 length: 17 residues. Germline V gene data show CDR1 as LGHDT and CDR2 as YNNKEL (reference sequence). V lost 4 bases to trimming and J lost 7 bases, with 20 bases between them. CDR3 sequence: CASSLLGQSGQNSPLHF. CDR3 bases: TGTGCCAGCAGCCTCCTTGGACAGTCGGGGCAGAATTCACCCCTCCACTTT.

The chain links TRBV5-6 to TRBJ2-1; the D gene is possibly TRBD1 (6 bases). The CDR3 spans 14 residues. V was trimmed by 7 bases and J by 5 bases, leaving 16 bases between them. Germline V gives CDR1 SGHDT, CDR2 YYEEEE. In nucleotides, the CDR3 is TGTGCCAGCTGGACAGTTCGGGTCCACAATGAGCAGTTCTTC. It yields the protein CASWTVRVHNEQFF.

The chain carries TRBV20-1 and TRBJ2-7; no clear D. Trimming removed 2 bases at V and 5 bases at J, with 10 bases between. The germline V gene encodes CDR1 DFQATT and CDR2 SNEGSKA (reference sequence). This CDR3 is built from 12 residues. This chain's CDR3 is CSARRMGNEQYF. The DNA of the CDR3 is TGCAGTGCTAGACGGATGGGTAACGAGCAGTACTTC.

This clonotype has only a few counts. CDR3 residues: CSAKGQENTEAFF. The CDR3 nucleotides are TGCAGCGCCAAGGGCCAGGAGAACACTGAAGCTTTCTTT. V and J are TRBV29-1 and TRBJ1-1; D is undetermined. The germline CDR1 and CDR2 sequences are SQVTM and ANQGSEA. The CDR3 is 13 amino acids. V shed 7 bases and J shed 1 base, with 13 bases lying between them.